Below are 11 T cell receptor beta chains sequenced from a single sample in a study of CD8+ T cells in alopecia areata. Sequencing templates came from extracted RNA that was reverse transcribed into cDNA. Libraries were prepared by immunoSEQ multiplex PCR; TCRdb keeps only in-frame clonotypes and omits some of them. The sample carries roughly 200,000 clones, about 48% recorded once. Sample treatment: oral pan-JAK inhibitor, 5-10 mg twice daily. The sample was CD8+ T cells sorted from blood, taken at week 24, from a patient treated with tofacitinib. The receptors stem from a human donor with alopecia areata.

DNA for the CDR3: TGTGCCAGCAGTGATACAGGGGGCGAGCAGTACTTC. This encodes CASSDTGGEQYF. The chain links TRBV25-1 to TRBJ2-7; TRBD1 matches 8 bases. Per germline, CDR1 MGHDK and CDR2 SYGVNS. After removal of 3 bases from V and 6 bases from J, the junction contained 1 base not matched to a gene. The CDR3 loop spans 12 amino acids.

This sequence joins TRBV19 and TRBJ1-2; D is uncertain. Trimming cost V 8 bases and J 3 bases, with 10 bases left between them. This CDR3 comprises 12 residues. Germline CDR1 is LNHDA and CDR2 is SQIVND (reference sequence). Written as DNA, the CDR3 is TGTGCCAGTGGACCACCGCACTATGGCTACACCTTC. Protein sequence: CASGPPHYGYTF.

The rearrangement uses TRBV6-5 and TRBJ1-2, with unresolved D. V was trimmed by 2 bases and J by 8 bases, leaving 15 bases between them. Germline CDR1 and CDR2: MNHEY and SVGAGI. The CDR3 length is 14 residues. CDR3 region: CASSYQATPGGYTF. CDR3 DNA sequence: TGTGCCAGCAGTTACCAGGCAACCCCCGGGGGCTACACCTTC.

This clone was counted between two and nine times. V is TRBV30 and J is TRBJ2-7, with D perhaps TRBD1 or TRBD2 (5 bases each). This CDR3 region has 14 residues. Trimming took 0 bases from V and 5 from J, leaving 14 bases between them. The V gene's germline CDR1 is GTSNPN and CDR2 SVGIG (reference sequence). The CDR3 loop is CAWSVSGPWDEQYF. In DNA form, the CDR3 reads TGTGCCTGGAGTGTATCGGGGCCTTGGGACGAGCAGTACTTC.

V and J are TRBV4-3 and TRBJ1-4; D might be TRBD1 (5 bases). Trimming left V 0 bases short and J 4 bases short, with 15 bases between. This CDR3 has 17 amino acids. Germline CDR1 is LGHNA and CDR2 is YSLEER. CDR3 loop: CASSQDLGGTFNEKLFF. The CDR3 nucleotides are TGCGCCAGCAGCCAAGATCTTGGCGGGACTTTTAATGAAAAACTGTTTTTT.

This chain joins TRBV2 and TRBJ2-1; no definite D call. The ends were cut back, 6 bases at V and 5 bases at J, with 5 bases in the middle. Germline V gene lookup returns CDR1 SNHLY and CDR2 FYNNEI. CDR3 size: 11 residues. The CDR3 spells CASRLDNEQFF. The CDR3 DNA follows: TGTGCCAGCAGACTGGACAATGAGCAGTTCTTC.

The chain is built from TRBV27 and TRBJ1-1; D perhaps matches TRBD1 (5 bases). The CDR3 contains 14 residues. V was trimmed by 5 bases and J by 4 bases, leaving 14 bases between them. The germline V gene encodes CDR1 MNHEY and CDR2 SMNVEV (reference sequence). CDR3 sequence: CASSLGVGSTEAFF. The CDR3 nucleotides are TGTGCCAGCAGTCTAGGGGTTGGGAGCACTGAAGCTTTCTTT.

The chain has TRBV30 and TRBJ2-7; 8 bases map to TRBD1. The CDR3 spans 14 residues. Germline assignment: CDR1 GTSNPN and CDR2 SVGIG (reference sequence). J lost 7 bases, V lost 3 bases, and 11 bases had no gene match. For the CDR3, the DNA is TGTGCCTGGAGGAGGGACAGGAGAGCCCTAGAGCAGTACTTC. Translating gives CAWRRDRRALEQYF.

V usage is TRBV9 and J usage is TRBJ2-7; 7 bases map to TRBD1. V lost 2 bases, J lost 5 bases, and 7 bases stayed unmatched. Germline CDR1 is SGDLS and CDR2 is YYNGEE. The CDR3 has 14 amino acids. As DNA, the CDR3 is TGTGCCAGCAGCGTTACAGGGGCGACGGACGAGCAGTACTTC. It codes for CASSVTGATDEQYF.

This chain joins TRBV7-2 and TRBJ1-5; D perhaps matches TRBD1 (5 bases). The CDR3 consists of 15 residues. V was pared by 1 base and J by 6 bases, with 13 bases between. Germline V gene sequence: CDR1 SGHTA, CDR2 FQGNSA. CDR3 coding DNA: TGTGCCAGCAGCTTAGGCCAGGGTGAGACTCAGCCCCAGCATTTT. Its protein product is CASSLGQGETQPQHF. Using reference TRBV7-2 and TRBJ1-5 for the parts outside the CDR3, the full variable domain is GAGVSQSPSNKVTEKGKDVELRCDPISGHTALYWYRQSLGQGLEFLIYFQGNSAPDKSGLPSDRFSAERTGGSVSTLTIQRTQQEDSAVYLCASSLGQGETQPQHFGDGTRLSIL.

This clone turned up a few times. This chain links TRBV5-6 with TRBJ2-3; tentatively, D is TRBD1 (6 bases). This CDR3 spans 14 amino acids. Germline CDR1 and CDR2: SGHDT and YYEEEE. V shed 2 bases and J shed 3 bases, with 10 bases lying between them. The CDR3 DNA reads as TGTGCCAGCAGCTTCATAACAGGGACAGATACGCAGTATTTT. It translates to CASSFITGTDTQYF.